The 20 T cell receptor beta chains below were found in one sample sequenced in a study of molecular identifiers for immune sequencing clone quantification. One entry per CDR3 protein, called by TCRdb with MiXCR from the PCR reads. This repertoire shows around 320,000 distinct CDR3 sequences, under 25% found once; its top ten account for roughly 0.7%. Sample: naive CD8+ T cells from blood, with Jurkat cell RNA spiked in. Regarding subset: FACS-sorted CD8+CD4-CCR7+CD45RA+ naive T cells. These receptors all come from a human donor in good health. Some libraries in this study had Jurkat cell RNA spiked in.

This clonotype was seen a handful of times. The chain carries TRBV5-6 and TRBJ2-7; D is tentatively TRBD1 or TRBD2 (6 bases each). CDR1 and CDR2 from the germline V gene are SGHDT and YYEEEE. V lost 3 bases and J 0 bases, leaving 16 bases between the germline ends. CDR3 size: 16 residues. The CDR3 nucleotides are TGTGCCAGCAGCTCGGGAGAGGGGGACCCCTCCTACGAGCAGTACTTC. It is translated as CASSSGEGDPSYEQYF.

This clonotype was recorded many times. The J gene is TRBJ2-3, the V gene TRBV7-9; the D is unclear. CDR1 and CDR2 from the germline V gene are SEHNR and FQNEAQ (reference sequence). This CDR3 is built from 14 residues. Trimming removed 4 bases at V and 4 bases at J, with 12 bases between. For the CDR3, the DNA is TGTGCCAGCAGCTCGACCCTAGATTCAGATACGCAGTATTTT. It yields the protein CASSSTLDSDTQYF. Full variable domain (rest looked up from reference TRBV7-9 and TRBJ2-3): DTGVSQNPRHKITKRGQNVTFRCDPISEHNRLYWYRQTLGQGPEFLTYFQNEAQLEKSRLLSDRFSAERPKGSFSTLEIQRTEQGDSAMYLCASSSTLDSDTQYFGPGTRLTVL.

The count of this clonotype is one. A much larger clone lies one base from this, so it may be a read error. The chain employs TRBV28 and TRBJ2-5; TRBD1 agrees at 7 bases. V gave up 7 bases and J gave up 9 bases; unmatched junction bases: 14. The CDR3 has 14 residues. Germline assignment: CDR1 MDHEN and CDR2 SYDVKM. The CDR3 sequence: CASNSPRQGKPQYF. The DNA of the CDR3 is TGTGCCAGCAACTCACCACGACAGGGAAAGCCCCAGTACTTC. The whole variable domain, remainder taken from reference TRBV28 and TRBJ2-5, is DVKVTQSSRYLVKRTGEKVFLECVQDMDHENMFWYRQDPGLGLRLIYFSYDVKMKEKGDIPEGYSVSREKKERFSLILESASTNQTSMYLCASNSPRQGKPQYFGPGTRLLVL.

This clonotype was seen a handful of times. Here the CDR3 reads CSALSDFPSYEQYF. The CDR3 coding sequence is TGCAGTGCTCTGTCAGATTTCCCCTCCTACGAGCAGTACTTC. V is TRBV20-1 and J is TRBJ2-7; D is ambiguous. The length of the CDR3 is 14 residues. The V gene's germline CDR1 is DFQATT and CDR2 SNEGSKA (reference sequence). V was pared by 5 bases and J by 0 bases, with 14 bases between.

This clonotype was counted only a few times. The chain carries TRBV2 and TRBJ2-3, with D perhaps TRBD1 (5 bases). The V and J ends lost 6 bases and 2 bases respectively, with 15 bases between them. Looked up from germline, CDR1 is SNHLY and CDR2 is FYNNEI. This CDR3 contains 15 residues. CDR3 sequence: CASRAGISDTDTQYF. Written as DNA, the CDR3 is TGTGCCAGCAGAGCAGGGATTTCGGACACAGATACGCAGTATTTT.

The rearrangement joins TRBV4-3 to TRBJ2-5; D may be TRBD1 (5 bases). Trimming pared 0 bases from V and 5 bases from J, leaving 13 bases between. The germline CDR1 and CDR2 sequences are LGHNA and YSLEER. The CDR3 is 15 amino acids. CDR3 sequence reads: CASSQDSSGYETQYF. CDR3 nucleotides: TGCGCCAGCAGCCAAGATTCTTCAGGGTATGAGACCCAGTACTTC.

Comments on this clonotype: This sequence may be a read error, since a much larger clone differs from it by one base. The chain has TRBV30 and TRBJ2-3; D is unclear. Germline CDR1 is GTSNPN and CDR2 is SVGIG (reference sequence). The V and J ends lost 0 bases and 5 bases respectively, with 6 bases between them. The CDR3 is 12 amino acids. The CDR3 coding sequence is TGTGCCTGGAGTGTACCTGGAGATACGCAGTATTTT. Its translation: CAWSVPGDTQYF. Using reference TRBV30 and TRBJ2-3 for the parts outside the CDR3, the full variable domain is SQTIHQWPATLVQPVGSPLSLECTVEGTSNPNLYWYRQAAGRGLQLLFYSVGIGQISSEVPQNLSASRPQDRQFILSSKKLLLSDSGFYLCAWSVPGDTQYFGPGTRLTVL.

The chain links TRBV10-3 to TRBJ1-2; 8 nucleotides agree with TRBD1. The V gene's germline CDR1 is ENHRY and CDR2 SYGVKD. This CDR3 has 14 residues. Trimming at V came to 2 bases and at J to 8 bases, leaving 7 bases not matched to a gene. CDR3 loop: CAISEGGQVRGYTF. CDR3 nucleotide sequence: TGTGCCATCAGTGAGGGGGGACAGGTGCGGGGCTACACCTTC.

Comment on this clonotype: Sequence at one end of the junction differs from germline and may be a read error. The genes are TRBV6-2 or TRBV6-3 and TRBJ2-2; D is undetermined. The germline CDR1 and CDR2 sequences are MNHEY and SVGEGT. The CDR3 is 18 amino acids. This CDR3 reads CAGSSITLTSKNTGELFF. The CDR3 coding sequence is TGTGCCGGCAGCTCCATTACTTTGACCTCTAAAAACACCGGGGAGCTGTTTTTT.

V is TRBV19 and J is TRBJ2-3; the D gene is possibly TRBD2 (6 bases). The germline CDR1 and CDR2 sequences are LNHDA and SQIVND (reference sequence). The CDR3 has 15 amino acids. V lost 5 bases and J lost 0, with 12 bases in between. The CDR3 region is CASSLGLTSTDTQYF. DNA of the CDR3: TGTGCCAGTAGTCTGGGACTTACTAGCACAGATACGCAGTATTTT.

This clonotype appeared a few times. J is TRBJ2-7 and V is TRBV20-1; D tentatively fits TRBD1 or TRBD2 (5 bases each). The V end lost 3 bases, the J end lost 3 bases, and 21 bases lay between the germline ends. The CDR3 is made up of 16 amino acids. Germline V lookup: CDR1 DFQATT, CDR2 SNEGSKA (reference sequence). The DNA for the CDR3 is TGCAGTGCTAGTGGATGGGGGAGTATAAAAGGCTACGAGCAGTACTTC. As protein: CSASGWGSIKGYEQYF.

A remark on this clonotype: A much larger clone lies one base from this, so it may be a read error. The V call is TRBV7-9, the J call TRBJ2-7; TRBD2 might be the D (6 bases). The germline V gene encodes CDR1 SEHNR and CDR2 FQNEAQ (reference sequence). This CDR3 has 12 amino acids. This CDR3 reads CASSPGTDERYF. Here the CDR3 DNA reads TGTGCCAGCAGCCCAGGGACTGACGAGCGGTACTTC.

As for this clonotype: A much bigger clone sits one base away, suggesting this may be a read error. It is likely a read error, because the conserved phenylalanine at the end of the CDR3 is missing. The chain combines TRBV7-9 with TRBJ1-4; D call uncertain. Trimming removed 1 base from V and 5 bases from J, with 8 bases in between. Looked up from germline, CDR1 is SEHNR and CDR2 is FQNEAQ (reference sequence). The CDR3 contains 14 residues. The CDR3 DNA reads TGTGCCAGCAGCTTAGGAGGTGGGAATGAAAAACTGTTTTCT. Translation: CASSLGGGNEKLFS.

This clonotype was counted at least ten times. The chain couples TRBV24-1 to TRBJ2-1; D remains ambiguous. The V gene lost 4 bases and the J gene lost 9 bases, with 12 bases spanning the gap. This CDR3 has 13 residues. Germline CDR1 KGHDR, CDR2 SFDVKD. The CDR3 protein is CATSDPGQFEQFF. DNA for the CDR3: TGTGCCACCAGTGACCCCGGGCAATTTGAGCAGTTCTTC.

The chain joins TRBV20-1 to TRBJ2-7; TRBD1 matches 8 bases. The V gene's germline CDR1 is DFQATT and CDR2 SNEGSKA (reference sequence). The V and J ends lost 6 bases and 8 bases, in that order; junction bases with no gene match: 15. The CDR3 length is 14 residues. CDR3 nucleotides: TGCAGTGCCCGGAAAGACAGGGGCCTTTTTCAGCAGTACTTC. Protein product: CSARKDRGLFQQYF.

The chain couples TRBV5-6 to TRBJ1-1; the match to TRBD1 covers 9 bases. The CDR3 sequence is 16 residues long. The V and J ends lost 2 bases and 3 bases, in that order; junction bases with no gene match: 8. CDR1 is SGHDT, CDR2 YYEEEE, per germline. CDR3 sequence reads: CASSLITGGADTEAFF. The CDR3 DNA reads TGTGCCAGCAGCTTAATTACAGGGGGCGCGGACACTGAAGCTTTCTTT.

This clonotype came up many times. The rearrangement links TRBV2 to TRBJ1-1; TRBD1 aligns across 8 bases. The CDR3 covers 12 residues. Germline trimming cut 10 bases from V and 8 bases from J; bases unmatched to any gene: 9. Germline assignment: CDR1 SNHLY and CDR2 FYNNEI. The CDR3 DNA follows: TGTGCCAACCGAAGGGGACAGGCAGAAGCTTTCTTT. This encodes CANRRGQAEAFF.

The chain links TRBV21-1 to TRBJ2-7; TRBD2, the table's D call, lacks a check against the DNA. TRBV21-1 is flagged as a pseudogene. This CDR3 has 16 residues. The CDR3 nucleotides read TGTGCCAGCAGCCATCCCCGGGCCTACAGCTCCTACGAGCAGTACTTC. This sequence encodes CASSHPRAYSSYEQYF.

This chain joins TRBV19 and TRBJ2-2; D gene ambiguous. The CDR3 loop spans 20 amino acids. The germline CDR1 and CDR2 sequences are LNHDA and SQIVND (reference sequence). V shed 0 bases and J shed 1 base, with 21 bases lying between them. The CDR3 sequence: CASSIDGRQRVVRNTGELFF. The DNA for the CDR3 is TGTGCCAGTAGTATAGATGGCAGGCAAAGGGTGGTTCGGAACACCGGGGAGCTGTTTTTT. Full variable domain (rest looked up from reference TRBV19 and TRBJ2-2): DGGITQSPKYLFRKEGQNVTLSCEQNLNHDAMYWYRQDPGQGLRLIYYSQIVNDFQKGDIAEGYSVSREKKESFPLTVTSAQKNPTAFYLCASSIDGRQRVVRNTGELFFGEGSRLTVL.

Regarding this clonotype: It may be a read error: a sequence one base away is much more abundant. This rearrangement joins TRBV28 to TRBJ2-7; D is tentatively TRBD1 or TRBD2 (5 bases each). Trimming cost V 11 bases and J 5 bases, with 13 bases left between them. This CDR3 comprises 11 residues. Germline CDR1 MDHEN, CDR2 SYDVKM. CDR3 sequence (DNA): TGTGCCGTTTGGGGACCCCACGAGCAGTACTTC. This codes for CAVWGPHEQYF.